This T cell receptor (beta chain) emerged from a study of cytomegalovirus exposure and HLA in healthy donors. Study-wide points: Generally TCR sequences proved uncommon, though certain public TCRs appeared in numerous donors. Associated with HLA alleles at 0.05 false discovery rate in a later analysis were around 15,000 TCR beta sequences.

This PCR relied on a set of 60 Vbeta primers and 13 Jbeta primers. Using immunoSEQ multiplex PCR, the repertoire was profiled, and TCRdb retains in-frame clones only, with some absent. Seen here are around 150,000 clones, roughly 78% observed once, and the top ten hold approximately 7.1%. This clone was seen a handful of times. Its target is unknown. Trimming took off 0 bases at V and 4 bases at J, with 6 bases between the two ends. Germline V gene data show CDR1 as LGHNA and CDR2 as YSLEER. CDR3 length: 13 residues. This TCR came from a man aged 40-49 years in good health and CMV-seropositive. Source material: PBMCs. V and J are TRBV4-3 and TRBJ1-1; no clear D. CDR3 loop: CASSQDRSTEAFF. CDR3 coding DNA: TGCGCCAGCAGCCAAGACAGGTCCACTGAAGCTTTCTTT.